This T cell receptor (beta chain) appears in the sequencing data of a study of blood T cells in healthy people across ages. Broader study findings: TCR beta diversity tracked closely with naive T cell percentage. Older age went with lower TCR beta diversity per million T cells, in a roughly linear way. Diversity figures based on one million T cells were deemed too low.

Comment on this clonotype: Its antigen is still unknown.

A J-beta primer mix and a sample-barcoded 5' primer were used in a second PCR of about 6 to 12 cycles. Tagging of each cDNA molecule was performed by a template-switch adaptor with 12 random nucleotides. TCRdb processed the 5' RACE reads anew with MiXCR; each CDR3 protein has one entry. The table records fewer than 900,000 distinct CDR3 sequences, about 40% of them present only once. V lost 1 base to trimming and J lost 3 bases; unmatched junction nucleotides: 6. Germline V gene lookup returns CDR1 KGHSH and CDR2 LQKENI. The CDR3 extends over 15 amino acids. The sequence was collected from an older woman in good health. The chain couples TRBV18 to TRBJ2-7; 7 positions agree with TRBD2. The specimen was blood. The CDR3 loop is CASSPQDGGNYEQYF. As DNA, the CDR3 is TGTGCCAGCTCACCACAGGACGGGGGGAACTACGAGCAGTACTTC.